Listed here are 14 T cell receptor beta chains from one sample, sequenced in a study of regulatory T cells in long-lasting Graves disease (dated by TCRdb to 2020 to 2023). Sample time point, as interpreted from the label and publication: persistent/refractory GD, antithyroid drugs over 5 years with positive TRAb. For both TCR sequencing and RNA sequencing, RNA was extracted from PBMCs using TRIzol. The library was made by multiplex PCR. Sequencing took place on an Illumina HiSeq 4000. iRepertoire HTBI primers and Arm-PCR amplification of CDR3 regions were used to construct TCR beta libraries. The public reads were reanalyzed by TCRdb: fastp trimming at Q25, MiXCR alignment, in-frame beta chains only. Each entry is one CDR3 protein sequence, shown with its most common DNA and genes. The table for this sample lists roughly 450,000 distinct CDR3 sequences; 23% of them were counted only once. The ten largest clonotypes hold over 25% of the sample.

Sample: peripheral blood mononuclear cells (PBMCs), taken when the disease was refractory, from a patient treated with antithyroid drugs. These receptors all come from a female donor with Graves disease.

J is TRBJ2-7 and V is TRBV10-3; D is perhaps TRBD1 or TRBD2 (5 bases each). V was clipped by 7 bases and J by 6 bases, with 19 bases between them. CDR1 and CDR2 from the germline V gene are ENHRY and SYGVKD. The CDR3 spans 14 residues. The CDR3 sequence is CAITQGPQELEQYF. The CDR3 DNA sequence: TGTGCCATCACCCAGGGACCACAAGAACTCGAGCAGTACTTC.

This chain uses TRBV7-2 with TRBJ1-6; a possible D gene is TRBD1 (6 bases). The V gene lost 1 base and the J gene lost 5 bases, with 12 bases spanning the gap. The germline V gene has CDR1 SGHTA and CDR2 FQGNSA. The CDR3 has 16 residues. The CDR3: CASSLDGQLNNSPLHF. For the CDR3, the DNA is TGTGCCAGCAGCTTAGATGGACAGCTAAATAATTCACCCCTCCACTTT.

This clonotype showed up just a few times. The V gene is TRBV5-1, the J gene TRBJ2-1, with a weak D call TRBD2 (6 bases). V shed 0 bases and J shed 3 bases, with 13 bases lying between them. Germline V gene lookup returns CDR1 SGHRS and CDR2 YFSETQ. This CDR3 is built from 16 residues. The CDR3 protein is CASSLEGGMNYNEQFF. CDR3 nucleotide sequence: TGCGCCAGCAGCTTGGAGGGCGGGATGAACTACAATGAGCAGTTCTTC.

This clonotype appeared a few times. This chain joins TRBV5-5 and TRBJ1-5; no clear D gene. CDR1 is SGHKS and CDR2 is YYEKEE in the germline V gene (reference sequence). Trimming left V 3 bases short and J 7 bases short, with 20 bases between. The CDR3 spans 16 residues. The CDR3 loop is CASSSNPGEVGQPQHF. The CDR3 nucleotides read TGTGCCAGCAGCTCGAATCCCGGGGAGGTAGGACAGCCCCAGCATTTT.

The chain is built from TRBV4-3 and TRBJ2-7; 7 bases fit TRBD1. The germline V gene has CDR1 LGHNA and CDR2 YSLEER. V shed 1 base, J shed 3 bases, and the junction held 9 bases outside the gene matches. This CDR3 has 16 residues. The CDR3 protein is CASSQGHRGSYYEQYF. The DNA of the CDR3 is TGCGCCAGCAGCCAAGGGCACAGGGGCTCATACTACGAGCAGTACTTC.

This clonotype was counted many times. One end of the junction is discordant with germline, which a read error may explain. The CDR3 here is CASSLEGRNTEAFF. CDR3 coding DNA: TGTGCCAGCAGCTTGGAAGGGAGGAACACTGAAGCTTTCTTT. The chain has TRBV5-1 and TRBJ1-1; D not certain. Germline CDR1 is SGHRS and CDR2 is YFSETQ. This CDR3 has 14 residues.

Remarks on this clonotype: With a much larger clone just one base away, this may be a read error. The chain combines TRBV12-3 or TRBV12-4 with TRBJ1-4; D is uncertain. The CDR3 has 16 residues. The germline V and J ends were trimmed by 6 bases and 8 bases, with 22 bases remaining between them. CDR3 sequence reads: CASRENTREGGEKLFF. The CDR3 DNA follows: TGTGCCAGCAGGGAAAATACGCGGGAAGGAGGAGAAAAACTGTTTTTT.

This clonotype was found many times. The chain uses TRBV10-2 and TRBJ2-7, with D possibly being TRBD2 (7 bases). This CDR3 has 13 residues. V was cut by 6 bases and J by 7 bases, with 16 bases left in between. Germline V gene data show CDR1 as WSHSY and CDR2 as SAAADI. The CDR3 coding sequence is TGCGCCAGCAGCGGTATGGGGAGGGGGGAGCAGTACTTC. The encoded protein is CASSGMGRGEQYF.

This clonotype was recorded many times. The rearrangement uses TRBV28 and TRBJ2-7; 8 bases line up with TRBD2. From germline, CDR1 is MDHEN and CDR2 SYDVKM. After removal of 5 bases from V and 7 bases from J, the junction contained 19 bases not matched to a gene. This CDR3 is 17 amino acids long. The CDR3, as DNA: TGTGCCAGCAGTAAACTGAGCGGGAGTTCTCTAATTAGAGAGCAGTACTTC. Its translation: CASSKLSGSSLIREQYF.

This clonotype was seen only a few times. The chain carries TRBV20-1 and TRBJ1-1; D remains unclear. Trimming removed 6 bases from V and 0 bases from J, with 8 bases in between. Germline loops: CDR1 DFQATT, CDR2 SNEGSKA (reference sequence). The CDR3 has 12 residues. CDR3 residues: CSASTLNTEAFF. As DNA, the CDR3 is TGCAGTGCGTCGACACTGAACACTGAAGCTTTCTTT.

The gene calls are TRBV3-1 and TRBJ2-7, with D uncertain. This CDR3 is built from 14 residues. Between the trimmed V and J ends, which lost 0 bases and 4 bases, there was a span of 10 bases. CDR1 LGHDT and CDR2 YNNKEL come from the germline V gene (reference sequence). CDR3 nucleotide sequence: TGTGCCAGCAGCCAAGATTACGAGAAATACGAGCAGTACTTC. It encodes CASSQDYEKYEQYF.

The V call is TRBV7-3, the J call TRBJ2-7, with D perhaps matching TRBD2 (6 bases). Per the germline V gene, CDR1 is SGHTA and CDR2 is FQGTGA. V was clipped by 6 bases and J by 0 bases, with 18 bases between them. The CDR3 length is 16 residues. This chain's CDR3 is CASRGGHRVFSYEQYF. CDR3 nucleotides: TGTGCCAGCAGGGGAGGACACCGGGTCTTCTCCTACGAGCAGTACTTC. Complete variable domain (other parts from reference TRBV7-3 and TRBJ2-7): GAGVSQTPSNKVTEKGKYVELRCDPISGHTALYWYRQSLGQGPEFLIYFQGTGAADDSGLPNDRFFAVRPEGSVSTLKIQRTERGDSAVYLCASRGGHRVFSYEQYFGPGTRLTVT.

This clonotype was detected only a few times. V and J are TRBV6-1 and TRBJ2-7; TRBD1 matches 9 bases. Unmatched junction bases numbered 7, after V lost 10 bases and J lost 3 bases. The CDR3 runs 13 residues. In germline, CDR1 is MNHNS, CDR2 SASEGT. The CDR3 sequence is CAIGQGKLYEQYF. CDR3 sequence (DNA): TGTGCCATCGGACAGGGGAAACTCTACGAGCAGTACTTC.

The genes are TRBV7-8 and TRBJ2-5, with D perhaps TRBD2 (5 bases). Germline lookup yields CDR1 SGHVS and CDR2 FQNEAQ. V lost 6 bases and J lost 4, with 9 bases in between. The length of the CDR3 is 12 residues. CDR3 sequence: CASRTGLETQYF. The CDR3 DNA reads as TGTGCCAGCAGGACGGGGTTAGAGACCCAGTACTTC.